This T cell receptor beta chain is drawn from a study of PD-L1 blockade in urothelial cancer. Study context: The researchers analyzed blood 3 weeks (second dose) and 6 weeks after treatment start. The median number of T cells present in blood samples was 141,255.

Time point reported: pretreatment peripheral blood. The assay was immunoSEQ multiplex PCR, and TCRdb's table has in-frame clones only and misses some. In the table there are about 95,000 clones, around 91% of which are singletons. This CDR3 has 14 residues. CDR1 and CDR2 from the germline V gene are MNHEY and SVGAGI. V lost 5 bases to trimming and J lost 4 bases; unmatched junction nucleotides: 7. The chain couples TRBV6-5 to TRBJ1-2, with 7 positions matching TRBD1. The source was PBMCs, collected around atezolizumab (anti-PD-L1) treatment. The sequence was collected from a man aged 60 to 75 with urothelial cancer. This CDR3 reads CASSRTGQIYGYTF. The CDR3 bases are TGTGCCAGCAGTAGGACGGGACAGATCTATGGCTACACCTTC.